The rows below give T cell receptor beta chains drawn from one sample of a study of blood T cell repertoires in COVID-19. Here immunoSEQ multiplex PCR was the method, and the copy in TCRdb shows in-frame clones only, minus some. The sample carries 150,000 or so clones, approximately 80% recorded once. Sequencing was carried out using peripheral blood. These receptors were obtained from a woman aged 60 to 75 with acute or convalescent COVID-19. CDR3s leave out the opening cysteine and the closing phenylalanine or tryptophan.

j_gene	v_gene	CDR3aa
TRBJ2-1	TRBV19	ASSIGGKLAREEQF
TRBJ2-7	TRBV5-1	ASSLTFIYEQY
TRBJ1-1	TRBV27	ASSSYTEAF
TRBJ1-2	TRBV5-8	ASSFRFWGESNYGYT
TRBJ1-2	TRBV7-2	ASSPGQLNYGYT
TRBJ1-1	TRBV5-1	ASSLVPTGATTEAF
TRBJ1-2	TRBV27	ASSLSYRDGYT
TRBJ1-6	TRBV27	ASKLGTGEGYNSPLH
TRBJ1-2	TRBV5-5	ASSLQGVSGYT
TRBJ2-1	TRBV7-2	ASSLDRGEYNEQF
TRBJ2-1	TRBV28	ASSRSGGDNEQF
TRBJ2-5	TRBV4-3	ASSLDWQETQY
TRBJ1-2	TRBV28	ASRSPGVNYGYT
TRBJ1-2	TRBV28	ASSPGTLPNYGYT
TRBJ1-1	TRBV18	ASSRSSGNTEAF
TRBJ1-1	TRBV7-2	ASSFRGGSTEAF
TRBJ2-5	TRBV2	AGSKGLAEGTQY
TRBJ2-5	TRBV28	ASRQDRGLRETQY
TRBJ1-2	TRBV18	ASSPRGENYGYT
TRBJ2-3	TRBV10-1	ASSDGLATDTQY
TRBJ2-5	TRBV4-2	ASSQVGQGQETQY
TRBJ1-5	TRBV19	ASRRDTVNQPQH
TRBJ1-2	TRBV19	ASSLPGQGTPGYT
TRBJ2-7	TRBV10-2	ASSLRSGGAEQY
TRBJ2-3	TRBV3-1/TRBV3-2	ASSQGQLTSTDTQY
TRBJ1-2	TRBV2	ASSPIPGSNYGYT
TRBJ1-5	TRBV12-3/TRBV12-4	ASSPGGEEPQH
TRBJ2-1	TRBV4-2	ASSLRLAGDNEQF
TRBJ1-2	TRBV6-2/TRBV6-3	ASSYYSYGYT
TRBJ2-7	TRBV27	ASSLGYEQY
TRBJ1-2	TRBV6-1	ASSESNREAIGYT
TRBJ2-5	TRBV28	ASSLRPPGTQY
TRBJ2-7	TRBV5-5	ASSLTPGLAYEQY
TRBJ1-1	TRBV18	ASSPSGEGRTEAF
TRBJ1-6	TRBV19	ASSNIGQGGNSPLH